This paragraph covers one TCR beta chain sequence. As yet, its antigen is unknown. The read comes to an end 3 residues before the CDR3 does, leaving the germline J gene to fill in the end. This specimen comes from a study of T cells in women clearing cervical HPV infection. The germline V gene encodes CDR1 LNHDA and CDR2 SQIVND (reference sequence). This CDR3 region has 14 residues. With V trimmed by 3 bases and J by 4 bases, 5 bases remained unmatched. Clones were sequenced by immunoSEQ multiplex PCR, and TCRdb holds only the in-frame ones, with some missing. This table lists 29,000 or so clones. Prevalent HPV16 infections were excluded; only incident single HPV16 infections included. General study results and limits: Unknown T-cell numbers per sample may underlie the richness differences. CIN3+ cases had significantly higher TCR richness than controls; evenness did not differ. Associations may precede or follow infection; HPV-specific or memory T cells were not isolated.

The specimen sequenced was blood buffy coat. V and J are TRBV19 and TRBJ2-5, with 7 bases fitting TRBD1. This receptor was identified in a woman between 18 and 69 years old with a cervical HPV16 infection that either progressed to CIN3+ or cleared (not recorded which). The CDR3 loop is CASSMKGAGETQYF. The CDR3 bases that were read are TGTGCCAGTAGTATGAAGGGGGCCGGAGAGACC.